The rows below give T cell receptor beta chains drawn from one sample of a study of blood T cells in healthy people across ages. TCRdb independently ran MiXCR on the 5' RACE reads; one entry per CDR3 protein. Of 600,000 to 900,000 distinct CDR3 sequences detected, 20% to 30% appear once; the ten largest clones hold less than 3.5%. The same data also went into a second study, on T cells of mothers and their children.

The sample was blood. Receptors were obtained from a boy aged 10-17 years in good health. The CDR3 runs from the conserved cysteine through the conserved F or W. D genes are given only for firm matches. Not all rows give a size; the values are once, few, many and, for expanded clones, a class.

TRBV11-1	TRBJ2-2	many	.	CASSPDRGLLGANTGELFF	TGTGCCAGCAGCCCAGACCGGGGATTGTTAGGTGCGAACACCGGGGAGCTGTTTTTT
TRBV24-1	TRBJ1-2	.	.	CATRDGPNYGYTF	TGTGCCACCAGGGACGGACCGAACTATGGCTACACCTTC
TRBV5-5	TRBJ1-1	few	.	CASSFPGTNTEAFF	TGTGCCAGCAGCTTCCCCGGGACGAACACTGAAGCTTTCTTT
TRBV4-1	TRBJ1-3	few	.	CASSQVGTLSSGNTIYF	TGCGCCAGCAGCCAAGTAGGCACGCTCAGCTCTGGAAACACCATATATTTT
TRBV15	TRBJ2-5	.	.	CATSSRQLPQETQYF	TGTGCCACCAGCAGCCGACAATTACCCCAAGAGACCCAGTACTTC
TRBV10-3	TRBJ2-2	.	.	CAISGWLGRANGELFF	TGTGCCATCAGTGGGTGGCTCGGCAGGGCGAACGGGGAGCTGTTTTTT
TRBV9	TRBJ2-7	few	TRBD1	CASSVVGTGFLDEQYF	TGTGCCAGCAGCGTAGTAGGGACAGGGTTTTTAGACGAGCAGTACTTC
TRBV29-1	TRBJ2-5	.	.	CSVEDQGSQETQYF	TGCAGCGTTGAAGATCAGGGGTCGCAAGAGACCCAGTACTTC
TRBV3-1	TRBJ2-5	.	.	CASSQVVGGETQYF	TGTGCCAGCAGCCAAGTTGTAGGTGGGGAGACCCAGTACTTC
TRBV7-2	TRBJ1-2	.	.	CASSLELSYNYGYTF	TGTGCCAGCAGCCTAGAACTCAGCTATAACTATGGCTACACCTTC
TRBV6-5	TRBJ2-7	few	.	CASSYSRFYEQYF	TGTGCCAGCAGTTACTCCAGATTTTACGAGCAGTACTTC
TRBV18	TRBJ2-5	.	.	CASSPGEGETQYF	TGTGCCAGCTCCCCGGGAGAAGGAGAGACCCAGTACTTC
TRBV4-2	TRBJ2-5	.	TRBD2	CASSQPVAGDPQETQYF	TGTGCCAGCAGCCAACCTGTAGCGGGGGACCCACAAGAGACCCAGTACTTC
TRBV12-5	TRBJ2-2	few	.	CASGLVEGSNTGELFF	TGTGCTAGTGGTTTGGTAGAGGGATCGAACACCGGGGAGCTGTTTTTT
TRBV12-3/TRBV12-4	TRBJ1-3	.	TRBD1	CASSPTTGQGANTIYF	TGTGCCAGCAGTCCTACTACTGGACAGGGGGCGAACACCATATATTTT
TRBV20-1	TRBJ2-4	.	.	CSASSGLGKNIQYF	TGCAGTGCTAGTTCCGGGCTGGGCAAAAACATTCAGTACTTC
TRBV5-1	TRBJ1-6	.	.	CASSSGGRPNSPLHF	TGCGCCAGCAGCTCGGGGGGACGTCCTAATTCACCCCTCCACTTT
TRBV20-1	TRBJ2-7	few	.	CSAVGTAVYEQYF	TGCAGTGCTGTAGGGACCGCTGTCTACGAGCAGTACTTC
TRBV3-1	TRBJ1-1	.	.	CASNPAGAHTEAFF	TGTGCCAGCAACCCTGCGGGGGCTCACACTGAAGCTTTCTTT
TRBV6-6	TRBJ2-2	few	.	CASSYSGGGPGELFF	TGTGCCAGCAGTTACTCGGGGGGCGGACCCGGGGAGCTGTTTTTT
TRBV27	TRBJ1-5	.	TRBD1	CASSGGQGYLLGQPQHF	TGTGCCAGCAGTGGGGGACAGGGGTATTTGTTGGGGCAGCCCCAGCATTTT
TRBV6-5	TRBJ2-5	.	TRBD1	CASSCSPGGRETQYF	TGTGCCAGCAGTTGCTCGCCAGGGGGCCGTGAGACCCAGTACTTC